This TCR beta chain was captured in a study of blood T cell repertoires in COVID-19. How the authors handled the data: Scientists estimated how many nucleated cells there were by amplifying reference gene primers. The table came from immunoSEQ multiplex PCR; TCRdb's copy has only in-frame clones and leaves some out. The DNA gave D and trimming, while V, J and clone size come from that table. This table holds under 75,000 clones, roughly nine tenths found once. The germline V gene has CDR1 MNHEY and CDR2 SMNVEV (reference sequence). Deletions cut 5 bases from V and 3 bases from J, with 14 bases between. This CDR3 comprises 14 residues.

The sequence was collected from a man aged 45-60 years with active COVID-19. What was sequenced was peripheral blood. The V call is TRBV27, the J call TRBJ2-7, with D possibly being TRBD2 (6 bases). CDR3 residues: CASSPPGGYYEQYF. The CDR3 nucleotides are TGTGCCAGCAGTCCCCCCGGGGGATACTACGAGCAGTACTTC.